These 18 T cell receptor beta chains were sequenced from one sample in a study of T cells in Graves' hyperthyroidism and ophthalmopathy. RNA transcripts yielded amplified TCR beta CDR3 regions. First-round RT-PCR targeting the TCR CDR3 was performed with the HTBI primer set. TCRdb redid the calling of the multiplex PCR reads with MiXCR, one entry per CDR3 protein. The table lists about 400,000 distinct CDR3 sequences, about 15% of them singletons. The source material was blood. The receptors originated from a woman in her 30s with Graves' hyperthyroidism.

This clonotype was counted between two and nine times. The rearrangement links TRBV25-1 to TRBJ2-1; D is unresolved. V lost 4 bases and J 4 bases, leaving 14 bases between the germline ends. CDR1 and CDR2 (germline): MGHDK, SYGVNS. This CDR3 contains 15 residues. In DNA, the CDR3 is TGTGCCAGCAGTGGGGGATCCGCCTGGTACAATGAGCAGTTCTTC. This translates into CASSGGSAWYNEQFF.

At least ten counts were recorded for this clonotype. The gene calls are TRBV3-1 and TRBJ2-7, with TRBD2 matching 8 bases. This CDR3 spans 13 amino acids. The germline gives CDR1 LGHDT, CDR2 YNNKEL (reference sequence). Losses at the gene ends were 5 bases for V and 6 bases for J; bases not matched to a gene: 6. For the CDR3, the DNA is TGTGCCAGCAGCGTGAGACTAGCGTCCGAGCAGTACTTC. It translates to CASSVRLASEQYF.

A few counts support this clonotype. The chain uses TRBV9 and TRBJ2-2, with D possibly TRBD2 on 5 matching bases. Germline V gene lookup returns CDR1 SGDLS and CDR2 YYNGEE. V was pared by 3 bases and J by 5 bases, with 20 bases between. The CDR3 totals 17 residues. The CDR3 nucleotides are TGTGCCAGCAGCGGAGACCCCCTCGAGGGAAAGACCGGGGAGCTGTTTTTT. Protein product: CASSGDPLEGKTGELFF.

A few counts support this clonotype. The chain links TRBV27 to TRBJ2-3; TRBD2 matches at 13 bases. Germline-derived CDR1 and CDR2 are MNHEY and SMNVEV (reference sequence). V lost 5 bases to trimming and J lost 6 bases; unmatched junction nucleotides: 8. This CDR3 comprises 16 residues. CDR3 sequence (DNA): TGTGCCAGCAGTCCACGACTAGCGGGAGGTGGGGATACGCAGTATTTT. Amino acid sequence: CASSPRLAGGGDTQYF.

A few counts support this clonotype. The chain employs TRBV30 and TRBJ2-7; D remains ambiguous. Germline lookup yields CDR1 GTSNPN and CDR2 SVGIG (reference sequence). V was clipped by 4 bases and J by 0 bases, with 10 bases between them. CDR3 length equals 13 residues. The CDR3 bases are TGTGCCTGGATCAAGACTGACTCCTACGAGCAGTACTTC. This gives the protein CAWIKTDSYEQYF.

The chain is built from TRBV19 and TRBJ2-5, with 10 bases lining up with TRBD1. The germline gives CDR1 LNHDA, CDR2 SQIVND (reference sequence). This CDR3 contains 13 residues. J lost 5 bases, V lost 9 bases, and 6 bases had no gene match. CDR3 sequence reads: CASRDRGLETQYF. DNA of the CDR3: TGTGCCAGCCGTGACAGGGGGCTGGAGACCCAGTACTTC. The complete variable domain, with remaining parts taken from reference TRBV19 and TRBJ2-5, reads DGGITQSPKYLFRKEGQNVTLSCEQNLNHDAMYWYRQDPGQGLRLIYYSQIVNDFQKGDIAEGYSVSREKKESFPLTVTSAQKNPTAFYLCASRDRGLETQYFGPGTRLLVL.

The CDR3 nucleotides read TGTGCCAGCAGACCGGGACTAGCTCTCCTAAATGAGCAGTTCTTC. The encoded protein is CASRPGLALLNEQFF. The chain joins TRBV6-1 to TRBJ2-1; TRBD2 matches at 9 bases. The CDR3 runs to 15 residues. The junction had 10 bases not matched to a gene; V was cut back by 6 bases and J by 7 bases. Germline V gene lookup returns CDR1 MNHNS and CDR2 SASEGT.

This clonotype was picked up many times. The V gene is TRBV5-6, the J gene TRBJ1-1, with D hard to call. Germline CDR1 reads SGHDT; CDR2 reads YYEEEE. Trimming shortened V by 0 bases and J by 4 bases, and 10 bases separated the two germline ends. CDR3 size: 14 residues. CDR3 coding DNA: TGTGCCAGCAGCTTGGCCAGGAACCCCACTGAAGCTTTCTTT. This codes for CASSLARNPTEAFF. The entire variable domain, with the rest obtained from reference TRBV5-6 and TRBJ1-1, is as follows: DAGVTQSPTHLIKTRGQQVTLRCSPKSGHDTVSWYQQALGQGPQFIFQYYEEEERQRGNFPDRFSGHQFPNYSSELNVNALLLGDSALYLCASSLARNPTEAFFGQGTRLTVV.

This rearrangement joins TRBV5-1 to TRBJ2-7, with 8 bases fitting TRBD2. The V and J ends lost 1 base and 0 bases, in that order; junction bases with no gene match: 12. The CDR3 runs 18 residues. CDR1 is SGHRS and CDR2 is YFSETQ in the germline V gene. CDR3 protein: CASSLTSGLLASSYEQYF. The CDR3 coding sequence is TGCGCCAGCAGCTTGACTAGCGGATTACTTGCCAGCTCCTACGAGCAGTACTTC.

Concerning this clonotype: Mismatch with germline at one junction end may stem from a read error. V usage is TRBV10-3 and J usage is TRBJ2-7; TRBD1 matches at 7 bases. This CDR3 spans 15 amino acids. The V gene's germline CDR1 is ENHRY and CDR2 SYGVKD. CDR3 bases: TGTGTCATCGGGGATAGCTGGGACAGTTCCTACGAGCAGTACTTC. Its protein product is CVIGDSWDSSYEQYF.

This clonotype showed up many times. The genes are TRBV6-1 and TRBJ2-4, with 7 bases identical to TRBD1. This CDR3 is built from 16 residues. V lost 7 bases, J lost 0 bases, and 9 bases stayed unmatched. CDR1 and CDR2 (germline): MNHNS, SASEGT. The CDR3 DNA follows: TGTGCCAGCACCCGTTTCCAGGGGGAAGCCAAAAACATTCAGTACTTC. It encodes CASTRFQGEAKNIQYF.

This clonotype was recorded at least ten times. V is TRBV6-1 and J is TRBJ1-1; 7 bases fit TRBD1. Germline trimming cut 4 bases from V and 0 bases from J; bases unmatched to any gene: 5. Germline-derived CDR1 and CDR2 are MNHNS and SASEGT. The CDR3 runs to 15 residues. CDR3 protein: CASSAEQGLNTEAFF. The CDR3 coding sequence is TGTGCCAGCAGTGCCGAACAGGGGCTGAACACTGAAGCTTTCTTT.

The gene calls are TRBV7-9 and TRBJ2-7; 8 bases are a match to TRBD2. V lost 1 base and J lost 6; bases outside the gene matches: 14. CDR1 is SEHNR and CDR2 is FQNEAQ in the germline V gene (reference sequence). This CDR3 contains 17 residues. The CDR3: CASSLDSAGGRLFEQYF. The CDR3 DNA reads as TGTGCCAGCAGCTTAGATTCGGCGGGAGGCAGGCTTTTCGAGCAGTACTTC.

The V call is TRBV7-9, the J call TRBJ1-5; 7 bases are shared with TRBD1. Germline V gene lookup returns CDR1 SEHNR and CDR2 FQNEAQ (reference sequence). The CDR3 covers 15 residues. With V trimmed by 3 bases and J by 7 bases, 9 bases remained unmatched. This chain's CDR3 is CASSFSATGYQPQHF. The CDR3 nucleotides are TGTGCCAGCAGCTTCAGTGCGACAGGGTACCAGCCCCAGCATTTT.

The chain employs TRBV18 and TRBJ1-5; D unclear. CDR3 length: 16 amino acids. From germline, CDR1 is KGHSH and CDR2 LQKENI. Trimming pared 2 bases from V and 1 base from J, leaving 12 bases between. Here the CDR3 DNA reads TGTGCCAGCTCACCAGGTGTAATATTAAGCAATCAGCCCCAGCATTTT. Its protein product is CASSPGVILSNQPQHF.

The chain couples TRBV11-1 to TRBJ1-5; D gene uncertain. The germline CDR1 and CDR2 sequences are SGHAT and FQDESV (reference sequence). CDR3 length equals 12 residues. Trimming removed 3 bases at V and 7 bases at J, with 7 bases between. DNA of the CDR3: TGTGCCAGCAGCTTCCCCGGGCAGCCCCAGCATTTT. As protein: CASSFPGQPQHF.

This clonotype has ten or more counts. The gene calls are TRBV30 and TRBJ2-7, with a weak D call TRBD1 (6 bases). Germline CDR1 is GTSNPN and CDR2 is SVGIG (reference sequence). The CDR3 extends over 14 amino acids. V was cut by 0 bases and J by 4 bases, with 13 bases left in between. The CDR3: CAWSVSNRVYEQYF. DNA for the CDR3: TGTGCCTGGAGTGTATCAAACAGGGTTTACGAGCAGTACTTC.

The V call is TRBV19, the J call TRBJ2-7, with 8 bases that match TRBD2. Germline loops: CDR1 LNHDA, CDR2 SQIVND (reference sequence). Trimming at V came to 7 bases and at J to 1 base, leaving 12 bases not matched to a gene. The CDR3 consists of 16 residues. The CDR3 DNA reads TGTGCCAGTAACCCCCTTGGGGCGGGAGGTTCCTACGAGCAGTACTTC. Translating it yields CASNPLGAGGSYEQYF.